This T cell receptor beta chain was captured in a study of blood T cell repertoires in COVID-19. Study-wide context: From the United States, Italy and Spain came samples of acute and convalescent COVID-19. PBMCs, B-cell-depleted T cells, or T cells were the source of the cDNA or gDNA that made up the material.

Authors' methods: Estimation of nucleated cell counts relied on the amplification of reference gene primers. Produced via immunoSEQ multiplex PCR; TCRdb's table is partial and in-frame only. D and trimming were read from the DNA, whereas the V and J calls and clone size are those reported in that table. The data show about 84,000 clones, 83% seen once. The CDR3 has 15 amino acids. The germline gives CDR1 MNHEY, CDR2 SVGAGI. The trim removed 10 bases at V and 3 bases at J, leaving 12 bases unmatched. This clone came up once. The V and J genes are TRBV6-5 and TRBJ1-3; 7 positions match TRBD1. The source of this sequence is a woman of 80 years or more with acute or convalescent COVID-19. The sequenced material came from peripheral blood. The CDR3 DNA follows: TGTGCCATAGGGAAGGGGGCTTTTGATGGAAACACCATATATTTT. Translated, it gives CAIGKGAFDGNTIYF.